The 5 T cell receptor beta chains listed next were all sequenced from one sample in a study of identical twins. TCRdb called the 5' RACE reads again in MiXCR, with one record for every CDR3 protein. The repertoire holds approximately 550,000 distinct CDR3 sequences, with about 20% as singletons. The same sample was also studied in work on yellow fever vaccine responses in identical twins.

Sequencing was carried out using CD4+ T cells sorted from blood. Receptors originate from a woman aged 18-35 years in good health.

The sample holds a few counts of this clonotype. This sequence joins TRBV12-3 or TRBV12-4 and TRBJ2-1; 11 bases agree with TRBD2. With 5 bases clipped from V and 7 bases from J, the junction kept 7 bases outside the gene matches. The CDR3 has 15 residues. The CDR3 here is CASSETSGVWNEQFF. The CDR3 DNA follows: TGTGCCAGCAGTGAGACTAGCGGGGTTTGGAATGAGCAGTTCTTC.

This sequence joins TRBV4-2 and TRBJ1-6, with a possible D match to TRBD1 (6 bases). The CDR3 is made up of 20 amino acids. Trimming stripped 3 bases from V and 0 bases from J, with 21 bases between. From germline, CDR1 is LGHNA and CDR2 YNFKEQ. The DNA for the CDR3 is TGTGCCAGCAGCCACACCACCAGGGGCCCTTCGAGCTCCTATAATTCACCCCTCCACTTT. Its protein product is CASSHTTRGPSSSYNSPLHF.

This clonotype was observed a handful of times. The chain is built from TRBV5-6 and TRBJ1-2, with D maybe TRBD1 (5 bases). The germline gives CDR1 SGHDT, CDR2 YYEEEE. There are 12 residues in the CDR3. Trimming took 0 bases from V and 9 from J, leaving 9 bases between them. CDR3 sequence: CASSLEGLSYTF. Written as DNA, the CDR3 is TGTGCCAGCAGCTTGGAGGGACTCAGCTACACCTTC.

The chain joins TRBV28 to TRBJ2-7; the match to TRBD2 covers 7 bases. J gave up 0 bases and V 6 bases, and 8 bases lay outside the gene matches. Germline CDR1 and CDR2: MDHEN and SYDVKM. This CDR3 is built from 15 residues. The DNA for the CDR3 is TGTGCCAGCAGGGGGGGGACCGCCAACTCCTACGAGCAGTACTTC. Protein: CASRGGTANSYEQYF.

The chain joins TRBV5-1 to TRBJ2-3; D might be TRBD2 (6 bases). The V and J ends lost 4 bases and 2 bases respectively, with 8 bases between them. CDR1 is SGHRS and CDR2 is YFSETQ in the germline V gene. The CDR3 totals 13 residues. The CDR3 bases are TGCGCCAGCAGCGGCGGGAACACAGATACGCAGTATTTT. Its protein is CASSGGNTDTQYF.